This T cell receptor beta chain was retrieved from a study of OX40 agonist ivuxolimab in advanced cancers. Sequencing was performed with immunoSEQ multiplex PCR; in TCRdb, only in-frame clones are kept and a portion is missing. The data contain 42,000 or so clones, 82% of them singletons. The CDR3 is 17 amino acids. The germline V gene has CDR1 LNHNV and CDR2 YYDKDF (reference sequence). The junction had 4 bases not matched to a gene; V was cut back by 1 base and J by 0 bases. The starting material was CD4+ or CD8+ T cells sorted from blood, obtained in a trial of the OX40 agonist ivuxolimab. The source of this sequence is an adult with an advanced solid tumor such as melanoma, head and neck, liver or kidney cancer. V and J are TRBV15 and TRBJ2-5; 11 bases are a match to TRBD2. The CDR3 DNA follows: TGTGCCACCAGCAGAGCTCTAGCGGGGGGACACCAAGAGACCCAGTACTTC. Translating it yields CATSRALAGGHQETQYF.